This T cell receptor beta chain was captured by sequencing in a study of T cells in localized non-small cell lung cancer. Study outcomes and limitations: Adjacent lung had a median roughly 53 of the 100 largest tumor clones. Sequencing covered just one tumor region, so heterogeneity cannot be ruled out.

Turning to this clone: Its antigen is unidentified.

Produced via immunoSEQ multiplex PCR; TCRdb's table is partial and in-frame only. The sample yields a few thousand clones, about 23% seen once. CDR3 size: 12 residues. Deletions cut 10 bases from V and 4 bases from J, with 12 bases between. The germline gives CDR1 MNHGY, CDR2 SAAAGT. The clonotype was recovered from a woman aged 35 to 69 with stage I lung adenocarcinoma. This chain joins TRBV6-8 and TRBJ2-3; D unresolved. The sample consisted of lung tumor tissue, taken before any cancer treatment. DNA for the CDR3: TGTGCCATCAGCGATTGGGCAGATACGCAGTATTTT. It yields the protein CAISDWADTQYF.